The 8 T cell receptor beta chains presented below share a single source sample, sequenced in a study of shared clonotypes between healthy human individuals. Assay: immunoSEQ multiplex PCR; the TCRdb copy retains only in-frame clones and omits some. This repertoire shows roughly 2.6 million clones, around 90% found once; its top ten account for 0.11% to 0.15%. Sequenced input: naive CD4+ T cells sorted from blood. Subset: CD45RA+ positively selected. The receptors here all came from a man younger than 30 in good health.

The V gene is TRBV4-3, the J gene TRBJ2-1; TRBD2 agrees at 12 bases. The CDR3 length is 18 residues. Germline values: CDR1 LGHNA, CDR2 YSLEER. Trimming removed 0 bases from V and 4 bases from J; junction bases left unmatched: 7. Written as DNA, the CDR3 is TGCGCCAGCAGCCAAGATACATCCGGACTAGCGGGGTACAATGAGCAGTTCTTC. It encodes CASSQDTSGLAGYNEQFF.

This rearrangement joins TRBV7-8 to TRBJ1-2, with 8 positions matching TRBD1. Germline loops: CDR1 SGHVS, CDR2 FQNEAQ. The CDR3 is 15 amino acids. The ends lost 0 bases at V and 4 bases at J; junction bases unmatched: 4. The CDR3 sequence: CASSLAAGGIYGYTF. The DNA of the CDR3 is TGTGCCAGCAGCTTAGCAGCAGGGGGCATCTATGGCTACACCTTC.

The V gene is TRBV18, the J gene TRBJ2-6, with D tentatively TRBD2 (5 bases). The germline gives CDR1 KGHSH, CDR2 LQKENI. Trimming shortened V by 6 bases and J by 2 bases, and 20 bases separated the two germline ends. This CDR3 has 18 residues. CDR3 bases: TGTGCCAGCTCGCCCTTCGAGGGATCACTCCCTGGGGCCAACGTCCTGACTTTC. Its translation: CASSPFEGSLPGANVLTF.

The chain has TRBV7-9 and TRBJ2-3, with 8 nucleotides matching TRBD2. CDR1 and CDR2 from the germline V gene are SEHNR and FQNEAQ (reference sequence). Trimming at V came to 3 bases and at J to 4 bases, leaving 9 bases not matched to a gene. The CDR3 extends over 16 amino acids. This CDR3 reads CASSFYLAGGPDTQYF. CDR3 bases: TGTGCCAGCAGCTTTTACCTGGCGGGAGGACCAGATACGCAGTATTTT. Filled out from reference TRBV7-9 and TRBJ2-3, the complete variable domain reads DTGVSQNPRHKITKRGQNVTFRCDPISEHNRLYWYRQTLGQGPEFLTYFQNEAQLEKSRLLSDRFSAERPKGSFSTLEIQRTEQGDSAMYLCASSFYLAGGPDTQYFGPGTRLTVL.

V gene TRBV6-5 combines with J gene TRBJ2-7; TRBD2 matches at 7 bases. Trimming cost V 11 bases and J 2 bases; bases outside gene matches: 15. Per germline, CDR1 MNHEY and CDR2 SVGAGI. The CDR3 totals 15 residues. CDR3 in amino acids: CASKSSGTIAYEQYF. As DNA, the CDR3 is TGTGCCTCCAAATCCAGCGGGACTATAGCCTACGAGCAGTACTTC.

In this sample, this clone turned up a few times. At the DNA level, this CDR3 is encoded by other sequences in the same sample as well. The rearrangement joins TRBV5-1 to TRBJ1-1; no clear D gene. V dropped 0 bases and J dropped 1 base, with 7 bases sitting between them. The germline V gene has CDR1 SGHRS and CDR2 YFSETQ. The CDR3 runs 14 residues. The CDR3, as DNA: TGCGCCAGCAGCTTGGCTCGGGGGAACACTGAAGCTTTCTTT. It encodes CASSLARGNTEAFF. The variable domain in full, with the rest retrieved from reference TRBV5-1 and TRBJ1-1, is KAGVTQTPRYLIKTRGQQVTLSCSPISGHRSVSWYQQTPGQGLQFLFEYFSETQRNKGNFPGRFSGRQFSNSRSEMNVSTLELGDSALYLCASSLARGNTEAFFGQGTRLTVV.

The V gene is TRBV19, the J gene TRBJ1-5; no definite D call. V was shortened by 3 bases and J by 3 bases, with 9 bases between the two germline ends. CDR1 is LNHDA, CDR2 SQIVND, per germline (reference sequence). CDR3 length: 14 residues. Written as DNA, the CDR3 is TGTGCCAGTAGTATTGAGGGAGTCAATCAGCCCCAGCATTTT. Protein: CASSIEGVNQPQHF.

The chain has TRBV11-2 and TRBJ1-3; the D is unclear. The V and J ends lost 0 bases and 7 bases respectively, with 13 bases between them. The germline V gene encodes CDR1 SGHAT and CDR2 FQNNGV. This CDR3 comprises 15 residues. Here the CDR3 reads CASSLELVAGNTIYF. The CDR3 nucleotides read TGTGCCAGCAGCTTAGAACTGGTGGCGGGGAACACCATATATTTT.